The 16 T cell receptor beta chains below all came from one sample that was sequenced in a study of T-cell reconstitution after alpha-beta-depleted transplantation in children. Unique molecular identifiers were built into the TCRbeta library. TCRdb called the PCR reads again in MiXCR, with one record for every CDR3 protein. Of approximately 800,000 distinct CDR3 sequences listed, 16% are singletons. Specimen: PBMCs, mostly from graft donor cells, collected 360 days after TCRalphabeta/CD19-depleted stem cell transplant. The receptor set was obtained from a male patient aged 10 to 17 who had a stem cell transplant for acute lymphoblastic leukemia, so the T cells may come from the graft donor.

V and J are TRBV11-2 and TRBJ2-3; TRBD2 is a possible D gene (5 bases). The CDR3 runs 17 residues. Germline assignment: CDR1 SGHAT and CDR2 FQNNGV. The ends were cut back, 4 bases at V and 1 base at J, with 18 bases in the middle. The CDR3 bases are TGTGCCAGCAGCTCGCTTACTAGACCTCTCGGCACAGATACGCAGTATTTT. Protein sequence: CASSSLTRPLGTDTQYF.

This rearrangement joins TRBV11-2 to TRBJ1-4; D remains unclear. V lost 3 bases, J lost 4 bases, and 12 bases lay in between. The length of the CDR3 is 15 residues. CDR1 and CDR2 from the germline V gene are SGHAT and FQNNGV. CDR3 protein: CASSFLAGSNEKLFF. DNA for the CDR3: TGTGCCAGCAGCTTCCTCGCGGGAAGTAATGAAAAACTGTTTTTT.

This clonotype showed up many times. The genes are TRBV12-3 or TRBV12-4 and TRBJ1-5; no reliable D call. Trimming shortened V by 6 bases and J by 7 bases, and 16 bases separated the two germline ends. The CDR3 contains 14 residues. In DNA, the CDR3 is TGTGCCAGCAGCCTAAATGCGGAAGGACAGCCCCAGCATTTT. Translation: CASSLNAEGQPQHF.

The sample holds a few counts of this clonotype. The chain employs TRBV5-1 and TRBJ2-1; D may correspond to TRBD1 or TRBD2 (5 bases each). Per germline, CDR1 SGHRS and CDR2 YFSETQ. V lost 4 bases and J 7 bases, leaving 15 bases between the germline ends. CDR3 length equals 14 residues. CDR3 loop: CASSMAGTHNEQFF. For the CDR3, the DNA is TGCGCCAGCAGCATGGCCGGGACCCATAATGAGCAGTTCTTC.

This clonotype was observed a handful of times. V is TRBV20-1 and J is TRBJ1-1; D gene uncertain. Trimming pared 4 bases from V and 8 bases from J, leaving 14 bases between. This CDR3 is built from 12 residues. The germline CDR1 and CDR2 sequences are DFQATT and SNEGSKA (reference sequence). The CDR3, as DNA: TGCAGTGCTAAAAAGGACGGATACGAAGCTTTCTTT. Amino acid sequence: CSAKKDGYEAFF.

This clonotype has just a few counts. This chain joins TRBV16 and TRBJ1-6, with 7 bases matching TRBD1. The CDR3 sequence is 15 residues long. In germline, CDR1 is KGHSY, CDR2 FQNENV. V lost 4 bases to trimming and J lost 7 bases; unmatched junction nucleotides: 7. The CDR3 nucleotides read TGTGCCAGCAGCCCAGCCGGGACAGTAAATTCACCCCTCCACTTT. It yields the protein CASSPAGTVNSPLHF.

The chain couples TRBV2 to TRBJ2-6; 7 bases match TRBD1. CDR1 is SNHLY and CDR2 is FYNNEI in the germline V gene. The junction had 10 bases not matched to a gene; V was cut back by 5 bases and J by 0 bases. The CDR3 has 18 residues. CDR3 region: CASSPTGDSYSGANVLTF. CDR3 bases: TGTGCCAGCAGTCCCACAGGGGACAGCTACTCTGGGGCCAACGTCCTGACTTTC.

The CDR3 region has the DNA TGTGCCAGCAGTTACGGGGACGGATTCGCCAACGTCCTGACTTTC. Translated: CASSYGDGFANVLTF. The chain carries TRBV6-5 and TRBJ2-6; D possibly matches TRBD1 or TRBD2 (5 bases each). V lost 2 bases, J lost 7 bases, and 12 bases lay in between. CDR3 length: 15 amino acids. Germline assignment: CDR1 MNHEY and CDR2 SVGAGI.

The rearrangement links TRBV2 to TRBJ2-4; D ambiguous. CDR1 is SNHLY, CDR2 FYNNEI, per germline. The CDR3 totals 12 residues. Trimming pared 9 bases from V and 1 base from J, leaving 7 bases between. In DNA form, the CDR3 reads TGTGCCAGTGAGCGCGCCAAAAACATTCAGTACTTC. Protein product: CASERAKNIQYF.

This clonotype was seen only a few times. The chain is built from TRBV29-1 and TRBJ2-7, with TRBD1 matching over 9 bases. The junction had 4 bases not matched to a gene; V was cut back by 1 base and J by 0 bases. The CDR3 spans 15 residues. Germline CDR1 SQVTM, CDR2 ANQGSEA. The DNA of the CDR3 is TGCAGCGTTGAAGTCCCACAGGGGGCCTCCTACGAGCAGTACTTC. Translating gives CSVEVPQGASYEQYF.

The chain is built from TRBV9 and TRBJ2-1; D ambiguous. The CDR3 covers 14 residues. The V end lost 2 bases, the J end lost 7 bases, and 13 bases lay between the germline ends. Germline loops: CDR1 SGDLS, CDR2 YYNGEE. The CDR3 region is CASSVGTAGNEQFF. The CDR3 DNA sequence: TGTGCCAGCAGCGTTGGTACGGCTGGTAATGAGCAGTTCTTC. The full variable domain, with the rest looked up from reference TRBV9 and TRBJ2-1, is DSGVTQTPKHLITATGQRVTLRCSPRSGDLSVYWYQQSLDQGLQFLIQYYNGEERAKGNILERFSAQQFPDLHSELNLSSLELGDSALYFCASSVGTAGNEQFFGPGTRLTVL.

This clonotype has at least ten counts. This sequence joins TRBV20-1 and TRBJ2-3; the match to TRBD2 covers 10 bases. This CDR3 contains 13 residues. CDR1 and CDR2 from the germline V gene are DFQATT and SNEGSKA (reference sequence). After removal of 4 bases from V and 6 bases from J, the junction contained 4 bases not matched to a gene. CDR3 protein: CSAILAGVDTQYF. The DNA for the CDR3 is TGCAGTGCTATCCTAGCGGGAGTTGATACGCAGTATTTT.

The chain combines TRBV29-1 with TRBJ2-7; D perhaps matches TRBD1 (5 bases). Between the trimmed V and J ends, which lost 6 bases and 6 bases, there was a span of 15 bases. Germline assignment: CDR1 SQVTM and CDR2 ANQGSEA. This CDR3 region has 12 residues. The DNA for the CDR3 is TGCAGCGTCCTCACGCAGGGTGGCGAGCAGTACTTC. Its protein product is CSVLTQGGEQYF.

The chain couples TRBV4-2 to TRBJ2-7; D perhaps matches TRBD1 (6 bases). Deletions cut 3 bases from V and 1 base from J, with 10 bases between. CDR1 LGHNA and CDR2 YNFKEQ come from the germline V gene. CDR3 length: 14 residues. Written as DNA, the CDR3 is TGTGCCAGCAGCCACCGGGACACTTCCTACGAGCAGTACTTC. It is translated as CASSHRDTSYEQYF.

The table lists this clonotype with a few counts. The chain links TRBV7-3 to TRBJ2-5, with 7 bases aligning to TRBD2. This CDR3 comprises 16 residues. V dropped 1 base and J dropped 5; count of bases not matched to a gene: 10. From germline, CDR1 is SGHTA and CDR2 FQGTGA. The CDR3 coding sequence is TGTGCCAGCAGCTTAAATAGGGGAGGGCCTCAGGAGACCCAGTACTTC. It yields the protein CASSLNRGGPQETQYF.

The chain has TRBV5-6 and TRBJ2-7, with D uncertain. With 0 bases removed from V and 7 bases from J, the gap between germline ends came to 11 bases. Per germline, CDR1 SGHDT and CDR2 YYEEEE. There are 13 residues in the CDR3. CDR3 protein: CASSLGPNLEQYF. CDR3 bases: TGTGCCAGCAGCTTGGGACCTAACTTGGAGCAGTACTTC.